The 16 T cell receptor beta chains below all came from one sample that was sequenced in a study of human T cells and chemical hapten exposure. TCRdb reprocessed the RACE reads via MiXCR and lists one record per CDR3 protein. This sample has around 360,000 distinct CDR3 sequences, with about 6% found just once. Time point given: patch test 2, 6 weeks after DPC sensitization. The treatment was: therapeutic diphenylcyclopropenone sensitization with weekly scalp DPC. The sequences come from whole blood, collected in connection with sensitization to the hapten diphenylcyclopropenone (DPC). The receptors were gathered from a woman aged 18-29 years with alopecia areata. Some clones in this sample may be carry-over from other donors' samples.

This clonotype was observed a few times. This rearrangement joins TRBV6-2 or TRBV6-3 to TRBJ2-3, with 8 nucleotides matching TRBD1. The CDR3 length is 15 residues. Germline V gene lookup returns CDR1 MNHEY and CDR2 SVGEGT. J was trimmed by 4 bases and V by 7 bases; bases with no gene match: 10. The CDR3 loop reads CASTPQGAGADTQYF. The CDR3 bases are TGTGCCAGCACCCCTCAGGGGGCCGGCGCAGATACGCAGTATTTT.

This clonotype showed up many times. The V and J genes are TRBV29-1 and TRBJ1-6, with a tentative D call TRBD1 (5 bases). Looked up from germline, CDR1 is SQVTM and CDR2 is ANQGSEA. The CDR3 has 13 residues. V shed 5 bases and J shed 7 bases, with 12 bases lying between them. CDR3 nucleotide sequence: TGCAGCGTTAAAAAGGGGTCGAATTCACCCCTCCACTTT. This sequence encodes CSVKKGSNSPLHF.

The gene calls are TRBV6-7 and TRBJ2-7, with no clear D. TRBV6-7 is flagged as an ORF with uncertain function. The V end was cut by 2 bases, the J end by 3 bases, with 17 bases between. The CDR3 runs to 16 residues. The CDR3 is CASSYGRAGWVYEQYF. The DNA of the CDR3 is TGTGCCAGCAGTTACGGGCGTGCCGGTTGGGTCTACGAGCAGTACTTC.

This chain connects TRBV20-1 to TRBJ2-3; D unclear. V dropped 6 bases and J dropped 10 bases, with 11 bases sitting between them. This CDR3 contains 10 residues. From germline, CDR1 is DFQATT and CDR2 SNEGSKA (reference sequence). The CDR3 DNA reads as TGCAGTGCAGATAGTGCGGCGCAGTATTTT. Encoded protein: CSADSAAQYF.

This clonotype was counted a few times. The rearrangement links TRBV20-1 to TRBJ2-3; 9 bases line up with TRBD1. This CDR3 spans 14 amino acids. In germline, CDR1 is DFQATT, CDR2 SNEGSKA (reference sequence). Trimming took 5 bases from V and 4 from J; bases not matched to a gene: 7. CDR3 nucleotide sequence: TGCAGTGCTTCCCCGACAGGGGGGGCAGATACGCAGTATTTT. Its protein product is CSASPTGGADTQYF.

The V and J genes are TRBV13 and TRBJ2-7; TRBD1 matches 8 bases. With V trimmed by 6 bases and J by 7 bases, 11 bases remained unmatched. This CDR3 has 14 amino acids. CDR1 is PRHDT, CDR2 FYEKMQ, per germline (reference sequence). The CDR3 sequence is CASSPQGALWEQYF. The CDR3 DNA follows: TGTGCCAGCAGTCCTCAGGGGGCTCTGTGGGAGCAGTACTTC.

The chain is built from TRBV12-3 or TRBV12-4 and TRBJ2-3; the match to TRBD2 covers 8 bases. With V trimmed by 8 bases and J by 5 bases, 9 bases remained unmatched. The CDR3 is 14 amino acids. CDR3 DNA sequence: TGTGCCAGCCGGGGGGGAGGGGCAGGAGATACGCAGTATTTT. Amino acids: CASRGGGAGDTQYF.

The chain employs TRBV7-9 and TRBJ1-1; no reliable D call. Trimming removed 0 bases from V and 6 bases from J, with 11 bases in between. Per germline, CDR1 SEHNR and CDR2 FQNEAQ (reference sequence). The CDR3 runs to 14 residues. CDR3: CASSLAGGSPEAFF. For the CDR3, the DNA is TGTGCCAGCAGCTTAGCGGGTGGATCCCCTGAAGCTTTCTTT. The full variable domain, completed using reference TRBV7-9 and TRBJ1-1, is DTGVSQNPRHKITKRGQNVTFRCDPISEHNRLYWYRQTLGQGPEFLTYFQNEAQLEKSRLLSDRFSAERPKGSFSTLEIQRTEQGDSAMYLCASSLAGGSPEAFFGQGTRLTVV.

Ten or more counts support this clonotype. This chain links TRBV10-3 with TRBJ2-3, with TRBD1 identical over 8 bases. Germline V gene lookup returns CDR1 ENHRY and CDR2 SYGVKD. The V and J ends lost 6 bases and 4 bases, in that order; junction bases with no gene match: 12. The CDR3 is made up of 16 amino acids. CDR3 protein: CAISGIPGQVSDTQYF. For the CDR3, the DNA is TGTGCCATCAGCGGAATCCCGGGACAGGTTTCAGATACGCAGTATTTT.

This clonotype was observed at least ten times. The genes are TRBV6-2 or TRBV6-3 and TRBJ2-1, with 8 bases identical to TRBD2. Germline loops: CDR1 MNHEY, CDR2 SVGEGT. J gave up 8 bases and V 7 bases, and 7 bases lay outside the gene matches. The CDR3 covers 13 residues. The CDR3 DNA sequence: TGTGCCAGCATCCCGGGGGGGAAAGATGAGCAGTTCTTC. It encodes CASIPGGKDEQFF.

This clonotype was counted ten times or more. This chain links TRBV28 with TRBJ1-4; 9 bases fit TRBD1. V dropped 5 bases and J dropped 10; count of bases not matched to a gene: 8. CDR1 is MDHEN, CDR2 SYDVKM, per germline. The CDR3 is 14 residues long. CDR3 sequence (DNA): TGTGCCAGCAGTCTCGGGACAGGGTATGGAAAACTGTTTTTT. The encoded protein is CASSLGTGYGKLFF.

This clonotype was observed at least ten times. The chain uses TRBV3-1 and TRBJ1-2; unclear D gene. Germline V CDR1 and CDR2: LGHDT, YNNKEL (reference sequence). The CDR3 sequence is 13 residues long. The germline V and J ends were trimmed by 3 bases and 11 bases, with 16 bases remaining between them. The CDR3 sequence is CASSHSGFTGYTF. In nucleotides, the CDR3 is TGTGCCAGCAGCCACAGTGGATTTACTGGGTACACCTTC.

This clonotype was seen ten or more times. CDR3 amino acids: CASSVTGGGMDQPQHF. The DNA of the CDR3 is TGTGCCAGCAGTGTCACAGGGGGCGGCATGGATCAGCCCCAGCATTTT. The rearrangement uses TRBV12-3 or TRBV12-4 and TRBJ1-5, with 9 bases that match TRBD1. CDR3 length equals 16 residues. Trimming cost V 5 bases and J 5 bases; bases outside gene matches: 10.

To note about this clonotype: A much larger clonotype is one base distant, so this may be a read error. The chain uses TRBV5-1 and TRBJ2-1; 8 bases map to TRBD2. Germline CDR1 SGHRS, CDR2 YFSETQ. This CDR3 has 13 residues. CDR3 nucleotides: TGCACCAGCAGCCCGGGGGGGACCAATGAGCAGTTCTTC. Encoded protein: CTSSPGGTNEQFF.

This clonotype was detected ten times or more. The gene calls are TRBV7-2 and TRBJ1-5, with D uncertain. V lost 1 base, J lost 0 bases, and 10 bases lay in between. Germline loops: CDR1 SGHTA, CDR2 FQGNSA. The CDR3 covers 16 residues. CDR3 bases: TGTGCCAGCAGCTTAGTAATTTCCTATAGCAATCAGCCCCAGCATTTT. It yields the protein CASSLVISYSNQPQHF.

The chain has TRBV4-3 and TRBJ2-7; the match to TRBD2 covers 11 bases. This CDR3 spans 17 amino acids. The V gene's germline CDR1 is LGHNA and CDR2 YSLEER. Losses at the gene ends were 1 base for V and 2 bases for J; bases not matched to a gene: 7. The CDR3 is CASSQVASGGPTYEQYF. The CDR3 nucleotides read TGCGCCAGCAGCCAAGTAGCTAGCGGGGGGCCGACCTACGAGCAGTACTTC.